Listed below are T cell receptor beta chains from one sample, sequenced in a study of blood T cell repertoires in COVID-19. TCRdb's copy holds only in-frame clones and misses some; the assay was immunoSEQ multiplex PCR. The table shows 150,000 or so clones, with about 91% occurring only once. Sequencing was performed on peripheral blood. The receptor set was obtained from a woman aged 50 to 60 with acute or convalescent COVID-19. The CDR3 runs from the conserved cysteine through the conserved F or W. Fields, in order: J gene, D gene, clone size, V gene, CDR3 DNA, CDR3 protein. The D gene is left open where the match is weak. Clone size is not always given. Where it is, it says once, few, many or a class for expanded clones.

j_call: TRBJ1-2
d_call: -
clone_size: -
v_call: TRBV2
cdr3_nt: TGTGCCAGCAGCCTCACCGTCGGTAACTATGGCTACACCTTC
cdr3_aa: CASSLTVGNYGYTF

j_call: TRBJ1-1
d_call: TRBD1
clone_size: -
v_call: TRBV11-3
cdr3_nt: TGTGCCAGCAGCTTAGGCCAGGGGGAAAACACTGAAGCTTTCTTT
cdr3_aa: CASSLGQGENTEAFF

j_call: TRBJ1-6
d_call: TRBD1
clone_size: -
v_call: TRBV5-5
cdr3_nt: TGTGCCAGCAGTTCGAGGACAGGGCCCAATTCACCCCTCCACTTT
cdr3_aa: CASSSRTGPNSPLHF

j_call: TRBJ2-1
d_call: -
clone_size: -
v_call: TRBV6-2/TRBV6-3
cdr3_nt: TGTGCCAGCAGTTCCTCCACTAGTAGCAATGAGCAGTTCTTC
cdr3_aa: CASSSSTSSNEQFF

j_call: TRBJ2-7
d_call: -
clone_size: -
v_call: TRBV11-3
cdr3_nt: TGTGCCAGCAGCTCCCATTACGAGCAGTACTTC
cdr3_aa: CASSSHYEQYF

j_call: TRBJ1-1
d_call: -
clone_size: -
v_call: TRBV18
cdr3_nt: TGTGCCAGCTCACTGGAAACTAAAAACACTGAAGCTTTCTTT
cdr3_aa: CASSLETKNTEAFF

j_call: TRBJ1-6
d_call: -
clone_size: -
v_call: TRBV5-4
cdr3_nt: TGTGCCAGCAGCTTAGGAGGGGTGTCCTATAATTCACCCCTCCACTTT
cdr3_aa: CASSLGGVSYNSPLHF

j_call: TRBJ1-2
d_call: TRBD1
clone_size: -
v_call: TRBV2
cdr3_nt: TGTGCCAGCAGAGTACCTCAGGGGGTCAGGGGGCCCGGCTACACCTTC
cdr3_aa: CASRVPQGVRGPGYTF

j_call: TRBJ2-1
d_call: -
clone_size: -
v_call: TRBV5-6
cdr3_nt: TGTGCCAGCAGCTTGGGCGGGTATCCCTACAATGAGCAGTTCTTC
cdr3_aa: CASSLGGYPYNEQFF

j_call: TRBJ2-1
d_call: -
clone_size: -
v_call: TRBV11-3
cdr3_nt: TGTGCCAGCAGCGCAATGGGGACACTCAATGAGCAGTTCTTC
cdr3_aa: CASSAMGTLNEQFF

j_call: TRBJ1-2
d_call: -
clone_size: few
v_call: TRBV18
cdr3_nt: TGTGCCAGCTCACCAGGGGAGGGCTACACCTTC
cdr3_aa: CASSPGEGYTF

j_call: TRBJ2-1
d_call: TRBD2
clone_size: -
v_call: TRBV19
cdr3_nt: TGTGCCAGTAGTATTAGCGGGAGCAGCGAGCAGTTCTTC
cdr3_aa: CASSISGSSEQFF

j_call: TRBJ2-5
d_call: TRBD2
clone_size: -
v_call: TRBV7-9
cdr3_nt: TGTGCCAGCAGCTTACCCCTAGCGGGGGCCCTCGGAGAGACCCAGTACTTC
cdr3_aa: CASSLPLAGALGETQYF

j_call: TRBJ2-3
d_call: TRBD2
clone_size: -
v_call: TRBV29-1
cdr3_nt: TGCAGCGTTGAACAACTAGCGTCCGGAGAGGGGACAGATACGCAGTATTTT
cdr3_aa: CSVEQLASGEGTDTQYF

j_call: TRBJ2-5
d_call: -
clone_size: -
v_call: TRBV30
cdr3_nt: TGTGCCGGAATTCGAGGGGAGACCCAGTACTTC
cdr3_aa: CAGIRGETQYF

j_call: TRBJ1-6
d_call: -
clone_size: -
v_call: TRBV1
cdr3_nt: TGCACCAGCCTTTTTAATCCGAGCCCCTATAATTCACCCCTCCACTTT
cdr3_aa: CTSLFNPSPYNSPLHF

j_call: TRBJ1-2
d_call: TRBD1
clone_size: -
v_call: TRBV7-2
cdr3_nt: TGTGCCAGCAGCTACCTACAGGGGGGTAACTATGGCTACACCTTC
cdr3_aa: CASSYLQGGNYGYTF

j_call: TRBJ2-7
d_call: TRBD2
clone_size: -
v_call: TRBV4-1
cdr3_nt: TGCGCCAGCAGCCAAGATCCTAGCGGGACTTCCTACGAGCAGTACTTC
cdr3_aa: CASSQDPSGTSYEQYF

j_call: TRBJ2-3
d_call: TRBD2
clone_size: -
v_call: TRBV7-2
cdr3_nt: TGTGCCAGCAGCCCCTTCATAAGGGGACTAGCGGGAACCACAGATACGCAGTATTTT
cdr3_aa: CASSPFIRGLAGTTDTQYF

j_call: TRBJ1-2
d_call: -
clone_size: -
v_call: TRBV6-5
cdr3_nt: TGTGCCAGCAGTTACTCGACGGGGGAGGGGTATGGCTACACCTTC
cdr3_aa: CASSYSTGEGYGYTF

j_call: TRBJ1-5
d_call: -
clone_size: -
v_call: TRBV19
cdr3_nt: TGTGCCAGTAGTTGGACAGATCAGCCCCAGCATTTT
cdr3_aa: CASSWTDQPQHF

j_call: TRBJ2-6
d_call: -
clone_size: -
v_call: TRBV5-1
cdr3_nt: TGCGCCAGCAGCTTGGATACAGGGTTTGGGGCCAACGTCCTGACTTTC
cdr3_aa: CASSLDTGFGANVLTF

j_call: TRBJ2-2
d_call: TRBD2
clone_size: few
v_call: TRBV19
cdr3_nt: TGTGCCAGTAGTAGGATTGGGACTAGCGGGAGAAGGGACACCGGGGAGCTGTTTTTT
cdr3_aa: CASSRIGTSGRRDTGELFF

j_call: TRBJ2-3
d_call: -
clone_size: -
v_call: TRBV9
cdr3_nt: TGTGCCAGCAGCGTAGGATCAGGGGTCACAGATACGCAGTATTTT
cdr3_aa: CASSVGSGVTDTQYF

j_call: TRBJ1-5
d_call: -
clone_size: medium-sized
v_call: TRBV7-2
cdr3_nt: TGTGCCAGCAGCTTAGAGCGGGGAAATCAGCCCCAGCATTTT
cdr3_aa: CASSLERGNQPQHF

j_call: TRBJ1-6
d_call: -
clone_size: -
v_call: TRBV12-3/TRBV12-4
cdr3_nt: TGTGCCAGCAGTTTACAGGGCAATTCACCCCTCCACTTT
cdr3_aa: CASSLQGNSPLHF

j_call: TRBJ1-3
d_call: -
clone_size: -
v_call: TRBV12-3/TRBV12-4
cdr3_nt: TGTGCCAGCAACGAGGGGGGGGGAAACACCATATATTTT
cdr3_aa: CASNEGGGNTIYF

j_call: TRBJ1-2
d_call: -
clone_size: once
v_call: TRBV18
cdr3_nt: TGTGCCAGCTCACCCCTCGCGGGGCCAACTAACTATGGCTACACCTTC
cdr3_aa: CASSPLAGPTNYGYTF

j_call: TRBJ1-5
d_call: -
clone_size: -
v_call: TRBV6-2/TRBV6-3
cdr3_nt: TGTGCCAGCAGTTACCGGGGAATACCCAATCAGCCCCAGCATTTT
cdr3_aa: CASSYRGIPNQPQHF

j_call: TRBJ2-1
d_call: TRBD2
clone_size: few
v_call: TRBV27
cdr3_nt: TGTGCCAGCAGACCCTTGGGAGCGGGAGTAGGTAATGAGCAGTTCTTC
cdr3_aa: CASRPLGAGVGNEQFF

j_call: TRBJ2-1
d_call: -
clone_size: -
v_call: TRBV7-2
cdr3_nt: TGTGCCAGCAGCTTAGCGATGGTAGCCAATGAGCAGTTCTTC
cdr3_aa: CASSLAMVANEQFF

j_call: TRBJ1-4
d_call: -
clone_size: -
v_call: TRBV6-5
cdr3_nt: TGTGCCAGCAGTTACTCCCCCGAGGGCTTTAATGAAAAACTGTTTTTT
cdr3_aa: CASSYSPEGFNEKLFF

j_call: TRBJ1-1
d_call: -
clone_size: once
v_call: TRBV5-1
cdr3_nt: TGCGCCAGCAGCACTTCTTACAGAAACACTGAAGCTTTCTTT
cdr3_aa: CASSTSYRNTEAFF

j_call: TRBJ2-5
d_call: TRBD2
clone_size: once
v_call: TRBV6-2/TRBV6-3
cdr3_nt: TGTGCCAGCAGCTCTCCCGGGAGGGTAAAAGAGACCCAGTACTTC
cdr3_aa: CASSSPGRVKETQYF

j_call: TRBJ1-1
d_call: TRBD1
clone_size: -
v_call: TRBV6-5
cdr3_nt: TGTGCCAGCAGTAGGGACAGAACGAACACTGAAGCTTTCTTT
cdr3_aa: CASSRDRTNTEAFF

j_call: TRBJ2-2
d_call: TRBD2
clone_size: -
v_call: TRBV9
cdr3_nt: TGTGCCAGCAGCGTAGGCGCGGGAGGGGGGACCGGGGAGCTGTTTTTT
cdr3_aa: CASSVGAGGGTGELFF

j_call: TRBJ2-6
d_call: -
clone_size: -
v_call: TRBV5-1
cdr3_nt: TGCGCCAGCAGCGGAGCTGGGGCCAACGTCCTGACTTTC
cdr3_aa: CASSGAGANVLTF

j_call: TRBJ1-1
d_call: TRBD1
clone_size: -
v_call: TRBV2
cdr3_nt: TGTGCCAGCACCGGACAGGGGGTAAAAACTGAAGCTTTCTTT
cdr3_aa: CASTGQGVKTEAFF

j_call: TRBJ2-2
d_call: -
clone_size: -
v_call: TRBV9
cdr3_nt: TGTGCCAGCAGCGTAGATGTCTATAACACCGGGGAGCTGTTTTTT
cdr3_aa: CASSVDVYNTGELFF

j_call: TRBJ2-5
d_call: -
clone_size: -
v_call: TRBV18
cdr3_nt: TGTGCCAGCTCCCCATTCGATCAGCGGCAAGAGACCCAGTACTTC
cdr3_aa: CASSPFDQRQETQYF

j_call: TRBJ2-5
d_call: -
clone_size: -
v_call: TRBV3-1/TRBV3-2
cdr3_nt: TGTGCCAGCAGCCAAACCGACTACCAAGAGACCCAGTACTTC
cdr3_aa: CASSQTDYQETQYF

j_call: TRBJ1-6
d_call: -
clone_size: -
v_call: TRBV27
cdr3_nt: TGTGCCAGCAGTGTACGACAAGCTAATTCACCCCTCCACTTT
cdr3_aa: CASSVRQANSPLHF

j_call: TRBJ1-2
d_call: -
clone_size: -
v_call: TRBV10-3
cdr3_nt: TGTGCCATCAGGGGGTGGGGAGCCGACTATGGCTACACCTTC
cdr3_aa: CAIRGWGADYGYTF

j_call: TRBJ2-4
d_call: TRBD1
clone_size: -
v_call: TRBV12-5
cdr3_nt: TGTGCTAGTGGTCCCGGGACAGGGGTTAACATTCAGTACTTC
cdr3_aa: CASGPGTGVNIQYF

j_call: TRBJ1-1
d_call: -
clone_size: -
v_call: TRBV3-1/TRBV3-2
cdr3_nt: TGTGCCAGCAGTCACATACCAAGAAGAGGGAGAGCCTTT
cdr3_aa: CASSHIPRRGRAF

j_call: TRBJ2-1
d_call: TRBD1
clone_size: -
v_call: TRBV5-4
cdr3_nt: TGTGCCAGCAGCTTAGGACAGGGGGCGACCTCCTCCTACAATGAGCAGTTCTTC
cdr3_aa: CASSLGQGATSSYNEQFF

j_call: TRBJ1-5
d_call: -
clone_size: -
v_call: TRBV5-1
cdr3_nt: TGCGCCAGCAGCCCTGACACCTATAGCAATCAGCCCCAGCATTTT
cdr3_aa: CASSPDTYSNQPQHF

j_call: TRBJ2-5
d_call: -
clone_size: -
v_call: TRBV7-2
cdr3_nt: TGTGCCAGCAGCCTATCGGACACACAAGAGACCCAGTACTTC
cdr3_aa: CASSLSDTQETQYF

j_call: TRBJ1-5
d_call: TRBD1
clone_size: few
v_call: TRBV2
cdr3_nt: TGTGCCAGCAGACTGGACAGGGCGGGCAATCAGCCCCAGCATTTT
cdr3_aa: CASRLDRAGNQPQHF

j_call: TRBJ1-1
d_call: -
clone_size: -
v_call: TRBV27
cdr3_nt: TGTGCCAGCAGTATCCAGGGTTGGACTGAAGCTTTCTTT
cdr3_aa: CASSIQGWTEAFF

j_call: TRBJ2-5
d_call: -
clone_size: -
v_call: TRBV12-3/TRBV12-4
cdr3_nt: TGTGCCAGCAGCGTGGGAGGCTACGAGACCCAGTACTTC
cdr3_aa: CASSVGGYETQYF

j_call: TRBJ1-1
d_call: -
clone_size: -
v_call: TRBV19
cdr3_nt: TGTGCCAGTCTTCCCGGGGGAGTGAACACTGAAGCTTTCTTT
cdr3_aa: CASLPGGVNTEAFF

j_call: TRBJ1-3
d_call: -
clone_size: -
v_call: TRBV30
cdr3_nt: TGTGCCTGGAGTCCCACAGTCGGAAACACCATATATTTT
cdr3_aa: CAWSPTVGNTIYF

j_call: TRBJ1-2
d_call: -
clone_size: -
v_call: TRBV20-1
cdr3_nt: TGCAGTGCTCCAGGGCACTATGGCTACACCTTC
cdr3_aa: CSAPGHYGYTF

j_call: TRBJ1-2
d_call: -
clone_size: once
v_call: TRBV16
cdr3_nt: TGTGCCAGCAGCCAATTAAGGGAGGGAAGCTATGGCTACACCTTC
cdr3_aa: CASSQLREGSYGYTF